The 25 T cell receptor beta chains below all came from one sample that was sequenced in a study of vaccination and CD4 T cells after COVID-19. Treatment noted: roughly 10-day PBMC culture with coronavirus spike peptide pools or control peptides (ViraFEST assay). At the Johns Hopkins FTIC core, DNA taken from cultured CD4+ T cells was sequenced by way of the Oncomine TCR Beta short-read assay. TCRdb itself ran the PCR reads through MiXCR, one entry per CDR3 protein. The sample has 9,900 or so distinct CDR3 sequences, around 60% seen once. No antigens are known for them. Sequencing was performed on CD4+ T cells from blood, cultured in vitro. These receptors originate from a human donor who had recovered from COVID-19.

This chain uses TRBV28 with TRBJ2-1; D may be TRBD2 (5 bases). This CDR3 comprises 14 residues. Trimming cost V 2 bases and J 7 bases, with 12 bases left between them. Germline V gene lookup returns CDR1 MDHEN and CDR2 SYDVKM. The CDR3 sequence is CASSLPRGWNEQFF. The CDR3 nucleotides read TGTGCCAGCAGTTTACCCCGGGGTTGGAATGAGCAGTTCTTC.

The CDR3 is CASGGQNTDTQYF. In nucleotides, the CDR3 is TGTGCCAGCGGGGGACAGAACACAGATACGCAGTATTTT. J is TRBJ2-3 and V is TRBV6-1; 7 nucleotides agree with TRBD1. This CDR3 is built from 13 residues. CDR1 is MNHNS, CDR2 SASEGT, per germline. Germline trimming cut 8 bases from V and 2 bases from J; bases unmatched to any gene: 4.

The sample holds one count of this clonotype. CDR3 in amino acids: CSARDPAGGQETQYF. CDR3 nucleotide sequence: TGCAGTGCTAGAGATCCAGCGGGAGGACAAGAGACCCAGTACTTC. The rearrangement uses TRBV20-1 and TRBJ2-5; 9 bases fit TRBD2. Losses at the gene ends were 0 bases for V and 2 bases for J; bases not matched to a gene: 4. CDR1 and CDR2 (germline): DFQATT, SNEGSKA (reference sequence). The CDR3 is made up of 15 amino acids.

The CDR3 reads CASSLTGVHSPLHF. CDR3 DNA sequence: TGTGCCAGCAGCTTAACAGGAGTTCATTCACCCCTCCACTTT. The gene calls are TRBV7-2 and TRBJ1-6; D is perhaps TRBD1 (5 bases). Germline CDR1 and CDR2: SGHTA and FQGNSA. Trimming shortened V by 2 bases and J by 8 bases, and 10 bases separated the two germline ends. The CDR3 extends over 14 amino acids. The entire variable domain, with the rest obtained from reference TRBV7-2 and TRBJ1-6, is as follows: GAGVSQSPSNKVTEKGKDVELRCDPISGHTALYWYRQSLGQGLEFLIYFQGNSAPDKSGLPSDRFSAERTGGSVSTLTIQRTQQEDSAVYLCASSLTGVHSPLHFGNGTRLTVT.

This chain uses TRBV7-8 with TRBJ2-2; D may be TRBD2 (6 bases). Germline assignment: CDR1 SGHVS and CDR2 FQNEAQ. The germline V and J ends were trimmed by 1 base and 5 bases, with 11 bases remaining between them. The CDR3 consists of 15 residues. This CDR3 reads CASSLVGGMTGELFF. CDR3 bases: TGTGCCAGCAGCTTAGTTGGCGGGATGACCGGGGAGCTGTTTTTT.

In its sample, this clonotype was seen once. The rearrangement links TRBV7-3 to TRBJ2-5; a possible D gene is TRBD2 (6 bases). CDR1 SGHTA and CDR2 FQGTGA come from the germline V gene. The CDR3 is made up of 14 amino acids. Trimming shortened V by 5 bases and J by 4 bases, and 14 bases separated the two germline ends. CDR3 DNA: TGTGCCAGCAGCGCCCAGGGAGGTGGAGAGACCCAGTACTTC. Translating gives CASSAQGGGETQYF.

This clonotype was found a few times. This chain's CDR3 is CASSLRGGETQYF. CDR3 nucleotide sequence: TGTGCCAGCAGCTTAAGGGGAGGAGAGACCCAGTACTTC. The chain has TRBV5-6 and TRBJ2-5; weak D call: TRBD2 (6 bases). The V gene's germline CDR1 is SGHDT and CDR2 YYEEEE. This CDR3 comprises 13 residues. V lost 2 bases, J lost 4 bases, and 9 bases lay in between.

This clonotype counts as large. The chain has TRBV6-5 and TRBJ1-5; no firm D call. The CDR3 length is 15 residues. Germline lookup yields CDR1 MNHEY and CDR2 SVGAGI. V lost 0 bases and J 5 bases, leaving 11 bases between the germline ends. CDR3 nucleotide sequence: TGTGCCAGCAGTTACTCGGCAGATCAGTATCAGCCCCAGCATTTT. Encoded protein: CASSYSADQYQPQHF.

V gene TRBV6-2 or TRBV6-3 combines with J gene TRBJ2-1; 7 bases match TRBD2. Germline assignment: CDR1 MNHEY and CDR2 SVGEGT. With V trimmed by 2 bases and J by 7 bases, 8 bases remained unmatched. The length of the CDR3 is 15 residues. CDR3 sequence (DNA): TGTGCCAGCAGTTACGGGAGCGGGAAATTTAATGAGCAGTTCTTC. Protein sequence: CASSYGSGKFNEQFF.

This clonotype has a handful of counts. The chain carries TRBV7-9 and TRBJ2-1; TRBD2 matches 12 bases. V shed 2 bases, J shed 0 bases, and the junction held 8 bases outside the gene matches. The CDR3 has 19 residues. The germline V gene encodes CDR1 SEHNR and CDR2 FQNEAQ (reference sequence). CDR3 nucleotides: TGTGCCAGCAGCTTATACACTAGCGGGAGGTCTAGCTCCTACAATGAGCAGTTCTTC. Its translation: CASSLYTSGRSSSYNEQFF.

The chain couples TRBV7-2 to TRBJ2-5; D is possibly TRBD2 (5 bases). Germline-derived CDR1 and CDR2 are SGHTA and FQGNSA. The CDR3 has 13 amino acids. Trimming stripped 2 bases from V and 5 bases from J, with 9 bases between. CDR3 nucleotide sequence: TGTGCCAGCAGCTTACTCGGGGTGGAGACCCAGTACTTC. Translated: CASSLLGVETQYF. The variable domain in full, with the rest retrieved from reference TRBV7-2 and TRBJ2-5, is GAGVSQSPSNKVTEKGKDVELRCDPISGHTALYWYRQSLGQGLEFLIYFQGNSAPDKSGLPSDRFSAERTGGSVSTLTIQRTQQEDSAVYLCASSLLGVETQYFGPGTRLLVL.

The J gene is TRBJ2-3, the V gene TRBV12-3 or TRBV12-4; 12 bases are shared with TRBD2. With 8 bases clipped from V and 6 bases from J, the junction kept 12 bases outside the gene matches. This CDR3 spans 16 amino acids. The CDR3 DNA reads as TGTGCCAGCGGGGGGGTGACTAGCGGGAGTGGGGATACGCAGTATTTT. Its translation is CASGGVTSGSGDTQYF.

This sequence joins TRBV10-3 and TRBJ1-2, with D maybe TRBD1 (6 bases). The germline V gene encodes CDR1 ENHRY and CDR2 SYGVKD. The CDR3 extends over 13 amino acids. The V end lost 2 bases, the J end lost 5 bases, and 9 bases lay between the germline ends. This CDR3 reads CAISETGPYGYTF. The CDR3 DNA sequence: TGTGCCATCAGTGAGACAGGGCCGTATGGCTACACCTTC.

Here the CDR3 reads CASSFSGGQTQYF. The DNA for the CDR3 is TGTGCCAGCAGCTTTAGCGGAGGACAGACCCAGTACTTC. The V call is TRBV7-2, the J call TRBJ2-5, with a weak D call TRBD2 (6 bases). Trimming pared 3 bases from V and 6 bases from J, leaving 11 bases between. Germline CDR1 SGHTA, CDR2 FQGNSA. The CDR3 sequence is 13 residues long.

This clonotype was counted between two and nine times. V gene TRBV6-5 combines with J gene TRBJ1-1; D remains ambiguous. Germline V gives CDR1 MNHEY, CDR2 SVGAGI. The CDR3 is made up of 13 amino acids. V was cut by 4 bases and J by 1 base, with 7 bases left in between. The CDR3: CASSLSGNTEAFF. CDR3 bases: TGTGCCAGCAGTTTATCAGGGAACACTGAAGCTTTCTTT.

The chain combines TRBV6-1 with TRBJ2-7, with TRBD2 matching over 12 bases. The CDR3 has 16 amino acids. Trimming took 2 bases from V and 2 from J; bases not matched to a gene: 4. Germline V gene lookup returns CDR1 MNHNS and CDR2 SASEGT. As DNA, the CDR3 is TGTGCCAGCAGTGAAACGGCTAGCGGGAGGGCCTACGAGCAGTACTTC. Translation: CASSETASGRAYEQYF.

This clonotype has more than one count but fewer than ten. The gene calls are TRBV2 and TRBJ2-3; D call uncertain. This CDR3 region has 13 residues. Germline assignment: CDR1 SNHLY and CDR2 FYNNEI. The ends were cut back, 8 bases at V and 2 bases at J, with 11 bases in the middle. As DNA, the CDR3 is TGTGCCAGCCAAGATGCATTCACAGATACGCAGTATTTT. This codes for CASQDAFTDTQYF.

CDR3 amino acids: CASSENRGRYEQYF. The CDR3 DNA reads TGTGCCAGCAGTGAAAACAGGGGGCGCTACGAGCAGTACTTC. The chain joins TRBV2 to TRBJ2-7; 9 nucleotides match TRBD1. This CDR3 is 14 amino acids long. J was trimmed by 3 bases and V by 2 bases; bases with no gene match: 2. CDR1 is SNHLY, CDR2 FYNNEI, per germline.

CDR3 nucleotides: TGTGCCAGCAGCCAAGACAGGGTAAACACTGAAGCTTTCTTT. This sequence encodes CASSQDRVNTEAFF. This chain connects TRBV4-2 to TRBJ1-1, with D possibly TRBD1 on 5 matching bases. Deletions cut 0 bases from V and 2 bases from J, with 7 bases between. Germline loops: CDR1 LGHNA, CDR2 YNFKEQ. The CDR3 loop spans 14 amino acids.

In its sample, this clonotype was seen a few times. The CDR3 region is CASSLEGREAQHF. In DNA form, the CDR3 reads TGTGCCAGCAGCCTGGAGGGTCGAGAGGCCCAGCATTTT. J is TRBJ1-5 and V is TRBV5-4; D ambiguous. Germline CDR1 and CDR2: SGHNT and YYREEE (reference sequence). Trimming removed 4 bases at V and 11 bases at J, with 16 bases between. The CDR3 contains 13 residues.

The V call is TRBV19, the J call TRBJ2-2, with D perhaps TRBD1 (6 bases). The CDR3 runs to 16 residues. The V end was cut by 5 bases, the J end by 1 base, with 14 bases between. The germline V gene encodes CDR1 LNHDA and CDR2 SQIVND (reference sequence). The CDR3 reads CASSPRGGLNTGELFF. The CDR3 DNA reads as TGTGCCAGTAGTCCCCGTGGGGGCCTGAACACCGGGGAGCTGTTTTTT.

Worth noting for this clonotype: Germline and junction disagree at one end, which may indicate a read error. The rearrangement uses TRBV20-1 and TRBJ2-1, with 10 bases aligning to TRBD2. The CDR3 totals 15 residues. Germline lookup yields CDR1 DFQATT and CDR2 SNEGSKA (reference sequence). In DNA form, the CDR3 reads TGCAGTGCTAGACCCGGGACTAGCGCAACTCAATTTGAGGTCTTC. Its translation: CSARPGTSATQFEVF.

V is TRBV28 and J is TRBJ2-5; D remains unclear. The CDR3 runs 13 residues. Germline CDR1 reads MDHEN; CDR2 reads SYDVKM. V was clipped by 6 bases and J by 5 bases, with 13 bases between them. The CDR3: CASSSMLGETQYF. In DNA, the CDR3 is TGTGCCAGCAGCTCTATGTTGGGGGAGACCCAGTACTTC.

This chain connects TRBV4-1 to TRBJ1-2; 7 nucleotides align to TRBD1. The V gene's germline CDR1 is MGHRA and CDR2 YSYEKL. The CDR3 covers 16 residues. Trimming cost V 1 base and J 0 bases; bases outside gene matches: 5. The CDR3: CASSQGRQGSNYGYTF. The CDR3 DNA is TGCGCCAGCAGCCAAGGGAGACAGGGATCTAACTATGGCTACACCTTC.

The chain uses TRBV18 and TRBJ1-1, with a weak D call TRBD1 (5 bases). CDR3 length: 13 amino acids. Germline assignment: CDR1 KGHSH and CDR2 LQKENI. V was cut by 3 bases and J by 5 bases, with 10 bases left in between. CDR3 sequence (DNA): TGTGCCAGCTCACCGTCCCGGGGGACTGAAGCTTTCTTT. Translation gives CASSPSRGTEAFF.